A single sample is the source of the 13 T cell receptor beta chains below, sequenced in a study of blood T cell repertoires in COVID-19. TCRdb keeps only in-frame clones here, not all; method: immunoSEQ multiplex PCR. The sample records 110,000 or so clones, approximately 85% being singletons. Sequencing was done on a sample of peripheral blood. Receptors were obtained from a human donor in a cohort sampled during active COVID-19.

This clone showed up just once. This rearrangement joins TRBV5-4 to TRBJ2-1, with TRBD2 identical over 9 bases. CDR1 SGHNT and CDR2 YYREEE come from the germline V gene (reference sequence). Trimming at V came to 4 bases and at J to 0 bases, leaving 8 bases not matched to a gene. The CDR3 consists of 17 residues. CDR3 sequence: CASSPLAGGSSYNEQFF. CDR3 bases: TGTGCCAGCAGCCCTCTCGCGGGGGGGAGCTCCTACAATGAGCAGTTCTTC.

The chain has TRBV12-3 or TRBV12-4 and TRBJ2-3; a possible D gene is TRBD1 (6 bases). The V end was cut by 8 bases, the J end by 2 bases, with 8 bases between. The CDR3 covers 12 residues. Written as DNA, the CDR3 is TGTGCCAGCCACAGGGCCACAGATACGCAGTATTTT. Its translation: CASHRATDTQYF.

J is TRBJ2-1 and V is TRBV10-1, with D unclear. CDR3 size: 15 residues. Trimming shortened V by 3 bases and J by 0 bases, and 9 bases separated the two germline ends. Germline V CDR1 and CDR2: WNHNN, SYGVQD (reference sequence). For the CDR3, the DNA is TGCGCCAGCAGTGAACAGCTTAGCTCCTACAATGAGCAGTTCTTC. Protein product: CASSEQLSSYNEQFF.

The rearrangement links TRBV13 to TRBJ2-3; D is undetermined. With 5 bases removed from V and 8 bases from J, the gap between germline ends came to 11 bases. The germline V gene encodes CDR1 PRHDT and CDR2 FYEKMQ (reference sequence). The CDR3 contains 12 residues. CDR3 sequence (DNA): TGTGCCAGCAGCCAGCTCCCTAGTACGCAGTATTTT. Translating gives CASSQLPSTQYF. Full variable domain (missing parts from reference TRBV13 and TRBJ2-3): AAGVIQSPRHLIKEKRETATLKCYPIPRHDTVYWYQQGPGQDPQFLISFYEKMQSDKGSIPDRFSAQQFSDYHSELNMSSLELGDSALYFCASSQLPSTQYFGPGTRLTVL.

The chain links TRBV3-1 (or the pseudogene TRBV3-2) to TRBJ1-4; tentatively, D is TRBD1 (6 bases). The CDR3 covers 14 residues. Germline-derived CDR1 and CDR2 are LGHDT and YNNKEL (reference sequence). Trimming took 3 bases from V and 4 from J, leaving 9 bases between them. CDR3: CASSQDSYNEKLFF. The CDR3 DNA sequence: TGTGCCAGCAGCCAGGACAGTTATAATGAAAAACTGTTTTTT.

The chain carries TRBV10-1 and TRBJ2-2, with 12 bases aligning to TRBD1. CDR1 and CDR2 (germline): WNHNN, SYGVQD (reference sequence). V gave up 5 bases and J gave up 6 bases; unmatched junction bases: 1. This CDR3 has 14 amino acids. The CDR3 is CASSRDRGPGELFF. The CDR3 DNA sequence: TGCGCCAGCAGTCGGGACAGGGGGCCCGGGGAGCTGTTTTTT.

V gene TRBV5-1 combines with J gene TRBJ2-7; possibly TRBD2 for D (5 bases). Germline V gives CDR1 SGHRS, CDR2 YFSETQ. V gave up 0 bases and J gave up 5 bases, with 12 bases separating them. CDR3 length equals 14 residues. In DNA form, the CDR3 reads TGCGCCAGCAGCTTGGCTGTCGGGGTCAACGAGCAGTACTTC. Amino acid sequence: CASSLAVGVNEQYF. The full variable domain, completed using reference TRBV5-1 and TRBJ2-7, is KAGVTQTPRYLIKTRGQQVTLSCSPISGHRSVSWYQQTPGQGLQFLFEYFSETQRNKGNFPGRFSGRQFSNSRSEMNVSTLELGDSALYLCASSLAVGVNEQYFGPGTRLTVT.

V is TRBV12-5 and J is TRBJ2-2, with TRBD2 identical over 10 bases. After removal of 4 bases from V and 2 bases from J, the junction contained 10 bases not matched to a gene. This CDR3 is built from 18 residues. Per germline, CDR1 LGHNT and CDR2 FRNRAP. CDR3 loop: CASGSPAGGPRNTGELFF. CDR3 nucleotide sequence: TGTGCTAGTGGTTCTCCAGCGGGGGGGCCTCGCAACACCGGGGAGCTGTTTTTT.

A few counts support this clone. One end of the junction is discordant with germline, which a read error may explain. This sequence joins TRBV10-2 and TRBJ2-6; either TRBD1 or TRBD2 may supply D (6 bases each). Germline-derived CDR1 and CDR2 are WSHSY and SAAADI. The CDR3 covers 14 residues. The CDR3 here is CACRGLSGANVLTF. In DNA form, the CDR3 reads TGCGCCTGCAGGGGACTCTCTGGGGCCAACGTCCTGACTTTC.

The gene calls are TRBV6-5 and TRBJ2-7, with D maybe TRBD1 (7 bases). From germline, CDR1 is MNHEY and CDR2 SVGAGI. Trimming removed 2 bases from V and 4 bases from J, with 15 bases in between. The CDR3 runs 15 residues. This chain's CDR3 is CASSYLVAGGYEQYF. CDR3 nucleotides: TGTGCCAGCAGTTACCTCGTTGCAGGGGGGTACGAGCAGTACTTC.

This chain joins TRBV2 and TRBJ1-6; perhaps TRBD1 as D (5 bases). V lost 4 bases and J lost 3, with 10 bases in between. Per germline, CDR1 SNHLY and CDR2 FYNNEI. This CDR3 contains 15 residues. CDR3 residues: CASSGLTVYNSPLHF. The CDR3, as DNA: TGTGCCAGCAGTGGGCTGACAGTCTATAATTCACCCCTCCACTTT.

A single count supports this clone. This chain joins TRBV10-1 and TRBJ2-7; 7 bases are shared with TRBD2. The CDR3 contains 15 residues. After removal of 2 bases from V and 0 bases from J, the junction contained 4 bases not matched to a gene. CDR1 is WNHNN, CDR2 SYGVQD, per germline (reference sequence). The CDR3 sequence: CASSEEVAGSYEQYF. The CDR3 coding sequence is TGCGCCAGCAGTGAGGAAGTAGCGGGCTCCTACGAGCAGTACTTC.

This chain joins TRBV4-1 and TRBJ2-1, with 7 bases identical to TRBD1. V shed 0 bases, J shed 6 bases, and the junction held 20 bases outside the gene matches. The CDR3 runs 20 residues. CDR1 is MGHRA, CDR2 YSYEKL, per germline. Written as DNA, the CDR3 is TGCGCCAGCAGCCAAGATCTTACAGGGGTGATTGGGTACAACGGCAATGAGCAGTTCTTC. This gives the protein CASSQDLTGVIGYNGNEQFF.